These 14 T cell receptor beta chains share one sample of origin, sequenced in a study of patients and donors after allogeneic stem cell transplantation. Each CDR3 protein is one row after TCRdb ran MiXCR on the RT-PCR reads. Of about 7,600 distinct CDR3 sequences in the sample, around 10% were seen once. Source material: blood, either unsorted or a sorted T cell fraction (not recorded which). The source of these receptors is a human donor who was either an allogeneic HSCT recipient or a stem cell or donor lymphocyte infusion donor (not recorded which). It is not recorded whose cells these are; they may come from a transplant donor.

This clonotype was seen only a few times. This chain connects TRBV12-3 or TRBV12-4 to TRBJ2-3; 8 nucleotides agree with TRBD2. The CDR3 has 16 amino acids. Trimming removed 5 bases from V and 2 bases from J; junction bases left unmatched: 9. The CDR3 here is CASSLTSGSFTDTQYF. The CDR3 nucleotides read TGTGCCAGCAGTCTTACTAGCGGATCTTTCACAGATACGCAGTATTTT.

This clonotype was counted at least ten times. The chain recombines TRBV11-2 with TRBJ2-1; D call uncertain. The germline gives CDR1 SGHAT, CDR2 FQNNGV. This CDR3 has 14 amino acids. Trimming stripped 5 bases from V and 5 bases from J, with 13 bases between. CDR3 in DNA: TGTGCCAGCAGCCCCAGGCAGGCAGACAATGAGCAGTTCTTC. This codes for CASSPRQADNEQFF.

This clonotype was counted ten times or more. CDR3 bases: TGCAGCGTCGTGACAGGGTCCGAGCAGTACTTC. Translated, it gives CSVVTGSEQYF. The gene calls are TRBV29-1 and TRBJ2-7; 7 positions agree with TRBD1. CDR3 length: 11 residues. CDR1 and CDR2 (germline): SQVTM, ANQGSEA. J was trimmed by 6 bases and V by 6 bases; bases with no gene match: 5.

This clonotype is judged large (0.1 to 1%). V and J are TRBV7-8 and TRBJ2-1; no clear D. V was clipped by 4 bases and J by 1 base, with 11 bases between them. CDR1 and CDR2 (germline): SGHVS, FQNEAQ. This CDR3 has 15 amino acids. DNA of the CDR3: TGTGCCAGCAGCTGGCTTTTAGGGTCCTACAATGAGCAGTTCTTC. Translated: CASSWLLGSYNEQFF.

This clonotype has at least ten counts. The chain combines TRBV29-1 with TRBJ1-4; TRBD1 is a possible D gene (5 bases). The CDR3 consists of 12 residues. V lost 6 bases and J 8 bases, leaving 13 bases between the germline ends. The germline gives CDR1 SQVTM, CDR2 ANQGSEA. CDR3 DNA: TGCAGCGTGGAGGGACTTGGGGAAAAACTGTTTTTT. It specifies CSVEGLGEKLFF.

This clonotype was counted only a few times. The J gene is TRBJ2-7, the V gene TRBV3-1; tentatively, D is TRBD1 (5 bases). The length of the CDR3 is 14 residues. From germline, CDR1 is LGHDT and CDR2 YNNKEL (reference sequence). V lost 3 bases and J lost 4, with 13 bases in between. The CDR3 sequence is CASSHSGLVYEQYF. CDR3 coding DNA: TGTGCCAGCAGCCATTCAGGGTTGGTATACGAGCAGTACTTC.

The rearrangement links TRBV20-1 to TRBJ2-7; D unclear. The CDR3 consists of 12 residues. Germline V gives CDR1 DFQATT, CDR2 SNEGSKA (reference sequence). V was shortened by 3 bases and J by 3 bases, with 9 bases between the two germline ends. Here the CDR3 DNA reads TGCAGTGCTAGTTTGGCGGACTACGAGCAGTACTTC. Its protein is CSASLADYEQYF.

V usage is TRBV3-1 and J usage is TRBJ2-1; maybe TRBD1 (5 bases). Per the germline V gene, CDR1 is LGHDT and CDR2 is YNNKEL (reference sequence). With 0 bases removed from V and 8 bases from J, the gap between germline ends came to 29 bases. The CDR3 length is 20 residues. CDR3 sequence (DNA): TGTGCCAGCAGCCAAGACCTTGCACGGAACCCAGGGCTAGGAGAGGATGAGCAGTTCTTC. It is translated as CASSQDLARNPGLGEDEQFF.

This clonotype is medium-sized by share. The chain joins TRBV20-1 to TRBJ2-1, with TRBD2 identical over 13 bases. Germline values: CDR1 DFQATT, CDR2 SNEGSKA (reference sequence). V was pared by 2 bases and J by 2 bases, with 6 bases of the junction left unmatched. The CDR3 runs 17 residues. CDR3: CSARFGLAGAPYNEQFF. The CDR3 DNA is TGCAGTGCTAGATTCGGACTAGCGGGGGCCCCCTACAATGAGCAGTTCTTC.

This chain links TRBV7-2 with TRBJ1-1, with no clear D. The ends were cut back, 3 bases at V and 3 bases at J, with 23 bases in the middle. This CDR3 comprises 18 residues. The germline CDR1 and CDR2 sequences are SGHTA and FQGNSA. In DNA form, the CDR3 reads TGTGCCAGCAGCTTCGGTCTGCGCCCGGAAAAATATTACACTGAAGCTTTCTTT. Its translation: CASSFGLRPEKYYTEAFF.

This clonotype occurred many times. The CDR3 spells CASSRGTGGADRNQPQHF. The CDR3 coding sequence is TGTGCCAGCAGCAGAGGGACAGGGGGCGCGGATCGCAATCAGCCCCAGCATTTT. This rearrangement joins TRBV12-3 or TRBV12-4 to TRBJ1-5, with 12 nucleotides matching TRBD1. The CDR3 is 18 residues long. V gave up 6 bases and J gave up 2 bases; unmatched junction bases: 11.

This clonotype was seen many times. The chain couples TRBV20-1 to TRBJ1-1; D remains ambiguous. CDR1 is DFQATT, CDR2 SNEGSKA, per germline (reference sequence). The CDR3 contains 13 residues. Trimming left V 5 bases short and J 1 base short, with 11 bases between. The CDR3 DNA reads TGCAGTGCTGCCAAGTCGACGAACACTGAAGCTTTCTTT. The encoded protein is CSAAKSTNTEAFF.

This clonotype came up a few times. The chain links TRBV11-2 to TRBJ1-4; perhaps TRBD1 as D (5 bases). Germline V gene sequence: CDR1 SGHAT, CDR2 FQNNGV. V lost 7 bases and J lost 0, with 12 bases in between. The CDR3 runs 15 residues. CDR3 region: CASNKGDATNEKLFF. Written as DNA, the CDR3 is TGTGCCAGCAATAAAGGGGATGCAACTAATGAAAAACTGTTTTTT.

This clonotype is medium-sized within its sample. The rearrangement uses TRBV12-3 or TRBV12-4 and TRBJ1-1, with a tentative D call TRBD1 (6 bases). This CDR3 has 13 residues. V was shortened by 2 bases and J by 4 bases, with 8 bases between the two germline ends. In DNA, the CDR3 is TGTGCCAGCAGTTTACAGGGGAGCACTGAAGCTTTCTTT. This sequence encodes CASSLQGSTEAFF.